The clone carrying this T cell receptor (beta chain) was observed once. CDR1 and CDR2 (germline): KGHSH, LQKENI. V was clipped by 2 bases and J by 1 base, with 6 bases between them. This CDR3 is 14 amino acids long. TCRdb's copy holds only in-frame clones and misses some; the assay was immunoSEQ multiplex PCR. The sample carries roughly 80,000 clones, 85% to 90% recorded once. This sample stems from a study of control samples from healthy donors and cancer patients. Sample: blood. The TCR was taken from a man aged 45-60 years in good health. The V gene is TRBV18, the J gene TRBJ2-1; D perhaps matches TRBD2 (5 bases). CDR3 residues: CASSPEGSYNEQFF. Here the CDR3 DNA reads TGTGCCAGCTCACCAGAGGGTTCCTACAATGAGCAGTTCTTC.